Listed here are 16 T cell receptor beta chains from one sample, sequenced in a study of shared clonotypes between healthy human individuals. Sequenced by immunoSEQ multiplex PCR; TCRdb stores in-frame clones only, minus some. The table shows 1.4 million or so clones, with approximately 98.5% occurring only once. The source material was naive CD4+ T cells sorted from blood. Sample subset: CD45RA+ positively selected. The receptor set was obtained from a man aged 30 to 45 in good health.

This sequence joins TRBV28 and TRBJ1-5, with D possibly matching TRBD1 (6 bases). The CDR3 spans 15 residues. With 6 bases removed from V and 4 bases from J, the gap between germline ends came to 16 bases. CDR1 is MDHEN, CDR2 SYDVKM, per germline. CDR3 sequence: CASRSQGFGNQPQHF. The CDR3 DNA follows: TGTGCCAGCAGGTCACAGGGATTTGGAAATCAGCCCCAGCATTTT.

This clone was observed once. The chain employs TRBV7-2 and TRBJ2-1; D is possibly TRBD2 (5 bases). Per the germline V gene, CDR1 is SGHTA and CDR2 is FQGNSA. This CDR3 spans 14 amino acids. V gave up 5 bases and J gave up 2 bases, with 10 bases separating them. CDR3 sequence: CASSPPRAYNEQFF. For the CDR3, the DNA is TGTGCCAGCAGCCCCCCGAGGGCCTACAATGAGCAGTTCTTC.

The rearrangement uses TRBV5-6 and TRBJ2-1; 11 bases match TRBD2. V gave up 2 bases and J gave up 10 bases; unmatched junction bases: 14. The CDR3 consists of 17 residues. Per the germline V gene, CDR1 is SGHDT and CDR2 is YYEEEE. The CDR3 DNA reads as TGTGCCAGCAGCTTACTCACTCTCGTAGCGGGAGGGTACGAGCAGTTCTTC. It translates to CASSLLTLVAGGYEQFF.

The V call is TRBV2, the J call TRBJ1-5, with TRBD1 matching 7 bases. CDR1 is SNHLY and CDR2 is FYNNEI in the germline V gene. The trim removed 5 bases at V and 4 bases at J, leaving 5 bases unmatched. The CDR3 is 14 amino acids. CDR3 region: CASSPGTENQPQHF. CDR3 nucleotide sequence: TGTGCCAGCAGTCCCGGGACAGAGAATCAGCCCCAGCATTTT.

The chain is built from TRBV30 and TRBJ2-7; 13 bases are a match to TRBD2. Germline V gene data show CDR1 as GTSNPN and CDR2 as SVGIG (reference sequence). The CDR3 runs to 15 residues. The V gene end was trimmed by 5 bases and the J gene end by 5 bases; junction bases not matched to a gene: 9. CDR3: CAWARPGLAGNEQYF. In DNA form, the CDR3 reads TGTGCCTGGGCCAGACCGGGACTAGCGGGAAACGAGCAGTACTTC. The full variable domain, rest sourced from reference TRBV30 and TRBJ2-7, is SQTIHQWPATLVQPVGSPLSLECTVEGTSNPNLYWYRQAAGRGLQLLFYSVGIGQISSEVPQNLSASRPQDRQFILSSKKLLLSDSGFYLCAWARPGLAGNEQYFGPGTRLTVT.

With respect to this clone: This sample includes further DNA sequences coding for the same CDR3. CDR3 DNA sequence: TGCGCCAGCAGCCCACTAGCGGGAGGCTACAATGAGCAGTTCTTC. It specifies CASSPLAGGYNEQFF. The genes are TRBV5-1 and TRBJ2-1; 12 bases align to TRBD2. This CDR3 region has 15 residues. Per the germline V gene, CDR1 is SGHRS and CDR2 is YFSETQ. V shed 4 bases, J shed 3 bases, and the junction held 2 bases outside the gene matches.

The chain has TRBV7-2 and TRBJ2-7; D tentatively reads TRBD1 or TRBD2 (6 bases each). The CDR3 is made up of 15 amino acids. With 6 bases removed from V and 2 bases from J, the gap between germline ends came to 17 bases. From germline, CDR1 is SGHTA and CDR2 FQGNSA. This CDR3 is CASSLTQGLTYEQYF. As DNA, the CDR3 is TGTGCCAGCAGTCTAACACAGGGACTTACCTACGAGCAGTACTTC.

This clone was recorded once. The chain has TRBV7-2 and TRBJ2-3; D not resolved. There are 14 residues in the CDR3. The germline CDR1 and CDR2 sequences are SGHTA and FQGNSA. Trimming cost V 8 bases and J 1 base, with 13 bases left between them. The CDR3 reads CASGLMQRTDTQYF. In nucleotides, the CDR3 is TGTGCCAGCGGATTGATGCAGCGCACAGATACGCAGTATTTT. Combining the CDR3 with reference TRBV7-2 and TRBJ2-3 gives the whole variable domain GAGVSQSPSNKVTEKGKDVELRCDPISGHTALYWYRQSLGQGLEFLIYFQGNSAPDKSGLPSDRFSAERTGGSVSTLTIQRTQQEDSAVYLCASGLMQRTDTQYFGPGTRLTVL.

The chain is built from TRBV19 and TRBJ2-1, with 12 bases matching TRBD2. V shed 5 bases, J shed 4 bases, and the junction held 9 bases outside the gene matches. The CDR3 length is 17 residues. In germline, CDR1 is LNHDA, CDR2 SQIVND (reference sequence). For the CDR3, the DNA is TGTGCCAGTAGTCCTTCTAGCGGGAGGGGAAGATACAATGAGCAGTTCTTC. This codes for CASSPSSGRGRYNEQFF.

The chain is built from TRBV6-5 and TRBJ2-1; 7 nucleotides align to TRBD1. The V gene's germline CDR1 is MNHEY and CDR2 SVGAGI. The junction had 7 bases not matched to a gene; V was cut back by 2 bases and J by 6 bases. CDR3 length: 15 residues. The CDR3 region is CASSYTETGSNEQFF. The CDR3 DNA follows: TGTGCCAGCAGTTACACAGAGACAGGGTCCAATGAGCAGTTCTTC.

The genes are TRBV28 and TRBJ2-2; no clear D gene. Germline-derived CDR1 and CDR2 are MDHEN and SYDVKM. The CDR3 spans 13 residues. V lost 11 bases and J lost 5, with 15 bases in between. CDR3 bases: TGTGCCCTGGCCAGCACACAGACCGGGGAGCTGTTTTTT. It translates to CALASTQTGELFF.

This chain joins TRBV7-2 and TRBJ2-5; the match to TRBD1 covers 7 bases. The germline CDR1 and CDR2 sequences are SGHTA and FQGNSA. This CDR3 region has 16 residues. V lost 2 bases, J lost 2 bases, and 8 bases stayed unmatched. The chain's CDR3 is CASSLRRGTVQETQYF. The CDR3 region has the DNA TGTGCCAGCAGCTTAAGGAGAGGGACAGTACAAGAGACCCAGTACTTC.

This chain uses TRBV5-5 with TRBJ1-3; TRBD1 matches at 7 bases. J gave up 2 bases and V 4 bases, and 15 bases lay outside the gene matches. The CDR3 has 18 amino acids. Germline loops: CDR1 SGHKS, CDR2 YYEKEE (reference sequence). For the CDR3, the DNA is TGTGCCAGCAGCAACTTATTACTAGACAGGGTTACTGGAAACACCATATATTTT. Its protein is CASSNLLLDRVTGNTIYF.

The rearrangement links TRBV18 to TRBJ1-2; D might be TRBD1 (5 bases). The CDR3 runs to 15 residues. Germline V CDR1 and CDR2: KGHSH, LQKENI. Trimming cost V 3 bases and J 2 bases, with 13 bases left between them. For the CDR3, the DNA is TGTGCCAGCTCACCTTTAGGGGAGATGAACTATGGCTACACCTTC. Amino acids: CASSPLGEMNYGYTF.

CDR3 loop: CASSSTGRYRDEQFF. The CDR3 DNA reads as TGTGCCAGCAGCTCGACGGGGAGGTATCGGGATGAGCAGTTCTTC. The rearrangement joins TRBV11-3 to TRBJ2-1; TRBD2 is a possible D gene (6 bases). Deletions cut 4 bases from V and 8 bases from J, with 18 bases between. Looked up from germline, CDR1 is SGHNT and CDR2 is YENEEA. CDR3 size: 15 residues.

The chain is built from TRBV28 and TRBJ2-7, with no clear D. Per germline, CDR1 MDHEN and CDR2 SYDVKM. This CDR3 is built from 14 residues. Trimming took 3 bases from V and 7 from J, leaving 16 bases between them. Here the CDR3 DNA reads TGTGCCAGCAGTTTGTGGACCCCTACCCGGGAGCAGTACTTC. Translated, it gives CASSLWTPTREQYF.